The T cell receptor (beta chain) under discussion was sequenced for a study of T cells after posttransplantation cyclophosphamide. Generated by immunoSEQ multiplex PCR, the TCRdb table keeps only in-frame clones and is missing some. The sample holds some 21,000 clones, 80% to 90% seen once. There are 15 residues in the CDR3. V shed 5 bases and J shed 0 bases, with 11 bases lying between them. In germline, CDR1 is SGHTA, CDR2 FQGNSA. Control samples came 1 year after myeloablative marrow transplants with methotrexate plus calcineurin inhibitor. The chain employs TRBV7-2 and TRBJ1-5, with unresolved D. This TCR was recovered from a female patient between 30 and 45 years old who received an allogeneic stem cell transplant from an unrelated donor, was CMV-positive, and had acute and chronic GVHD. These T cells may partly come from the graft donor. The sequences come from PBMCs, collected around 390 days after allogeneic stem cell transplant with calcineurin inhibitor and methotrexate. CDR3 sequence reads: CASSPRVGSNQPQHF. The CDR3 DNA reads TGTGCCAGCAGCCCGAGGGTTGGTAGCAATCAGCCCCAGCATTTT. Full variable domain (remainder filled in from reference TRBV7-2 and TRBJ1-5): GAGVSQSPSNKVTEKGKDVELRCDPISGHTALYWYRQSLGQGLEFLIYFQGNSAPDKSGLPSDRFSAERTGGSVSTLTIQRTQQEDSAVYLCASSPRVGSNQPQHFGDGTRLSIL.